This TCR beta chain originates from a study of T cell repertoires in cytomegalovirus infection. Study-level background: Used in the study were CMV epitopes, some recently identified and HLA-C-restricted, others well-studied and HLA-B-restricted. Both CMV infection and a matching HLA type were indicated by public TCR beta signatures. General observations from the study: Dominating the ex vivo response were HLA-C-restricted CMV-specific TCR beta clonotypes.

A remark on this clonotype: What it binds is not known.

MiXCR, applied by TCRdb to the reads, yields one record per CDR3 protein. The data show 700,000 to 850,000 distinct CDR3 sequences, about 30% seen once. V dropped 5 bases and J dropped 1 base, with 20 bases sitting between them. The CDR3 spans 17 residues. Germline-derived CDR1 and CDR2 are SEHNR and FQNEAQ (reference sequence). The chain links TRBV7-9 to TRBJ2-5; D may be TRBD1 (6 bases). The receptor's source is a human donor in good health (CMV status not recorded). Some clones in this sample may be carry-over from other donors' samples. The input for sequencing was cultured CD8+ T cells from PBMCs, taken from culture after CMV antigen stimulation. In DNA form, the CDR3 reads TGTGCCAGCAGCCGCCCACAGGGTAGAAGAGTCCAAGAGACCCAGTACTTC. Amino acid sequence: CASSRPQGRRVQETQYF.